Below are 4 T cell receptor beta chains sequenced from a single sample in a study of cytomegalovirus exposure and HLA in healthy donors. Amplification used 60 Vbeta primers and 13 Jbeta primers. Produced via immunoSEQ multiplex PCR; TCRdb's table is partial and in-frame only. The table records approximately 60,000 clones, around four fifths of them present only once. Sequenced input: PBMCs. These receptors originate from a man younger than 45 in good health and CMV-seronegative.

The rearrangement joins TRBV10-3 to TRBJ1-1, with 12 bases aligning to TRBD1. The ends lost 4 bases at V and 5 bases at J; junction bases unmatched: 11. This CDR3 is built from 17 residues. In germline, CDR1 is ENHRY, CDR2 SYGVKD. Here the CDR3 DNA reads TGTGCCATCAGTGGCCAAGCCGGGACAGGGGGCACTACTGAAGCTTTCTTT. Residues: CAISGQAGTGGTTEAFF.

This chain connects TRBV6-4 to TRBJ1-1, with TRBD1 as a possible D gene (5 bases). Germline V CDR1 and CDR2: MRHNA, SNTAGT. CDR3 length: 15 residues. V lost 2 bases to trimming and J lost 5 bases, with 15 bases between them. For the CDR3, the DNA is TGTGCCAGCAGTGACAGTTGGGGCCCCAGGACTGAAGCTTTCTTT. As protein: CASSDSWGPRTEAFF.

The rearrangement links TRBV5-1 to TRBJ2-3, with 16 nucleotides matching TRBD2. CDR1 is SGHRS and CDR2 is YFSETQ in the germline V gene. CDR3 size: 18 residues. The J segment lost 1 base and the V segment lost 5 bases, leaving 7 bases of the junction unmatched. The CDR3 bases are TGCGCCAGCAGTTCCGGGACTAGCGGGGGGGCCGGCACAGATACGCAGTATTTT. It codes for CASSSGTSGGAGTDTQYF.

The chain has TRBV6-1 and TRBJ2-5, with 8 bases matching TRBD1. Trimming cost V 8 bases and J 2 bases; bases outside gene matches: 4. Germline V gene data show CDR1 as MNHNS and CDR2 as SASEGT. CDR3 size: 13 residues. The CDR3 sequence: CASRTGTQETQYF. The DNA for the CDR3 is TGTGCCAGCCGGACAGGGACACAAGAGACCCAGTACTTC.